This TCR beta chain was captured in a study of blood T cell repertoires in COVID-19. Study processing details: Quantification of nucleated cells was approximated via reference gene primer amplification. Measured with immunoSEQ multiplex PCR; TCRdb has only the in-frame clones, and not every one. V, J and clone size are taken as reported in that table, and D and trimming were inferred from the DNA itself. The table shows around 100,000 clones, with about nine tenths occurring only once. This clonotype was sampled from a man in his 70s with acute or convalescent COVID-19. What was sequenced was peripheral blood.

CDR3 sequence reads: CASSHRLAVGPGELFF. The CDR3 DNA follows: TGTGCCAGCAGCCACAGACTAGCGGTGGGACCCGGGGAGCTGTTTTTT. The rearrangement links TRBV11-3 to TRBJ2-2; 9 positions agree with TRBD2. This CDR3 comprises 16 residues. Germline CDR1 and CDR2: SGHNT and YENEEA. The J segment lost 6 bases and the V segment lost 5 bases, leaving 10 bases of the junction unmatched.